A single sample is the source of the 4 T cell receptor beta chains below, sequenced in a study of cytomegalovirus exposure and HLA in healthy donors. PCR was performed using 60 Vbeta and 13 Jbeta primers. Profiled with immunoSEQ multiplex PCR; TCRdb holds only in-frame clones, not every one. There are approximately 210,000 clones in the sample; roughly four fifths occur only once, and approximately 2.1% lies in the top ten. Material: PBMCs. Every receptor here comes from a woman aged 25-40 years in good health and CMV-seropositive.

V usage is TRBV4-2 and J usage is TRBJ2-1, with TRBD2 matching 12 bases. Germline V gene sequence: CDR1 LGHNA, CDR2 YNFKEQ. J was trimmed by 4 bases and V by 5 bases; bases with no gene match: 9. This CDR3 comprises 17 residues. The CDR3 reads CASSSLGTSGYYNEQFF. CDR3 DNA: TGTGCCAGCAGCTCGCTCGGGACTAGCGGGTATTACAATGAGCAGTTCTTC.

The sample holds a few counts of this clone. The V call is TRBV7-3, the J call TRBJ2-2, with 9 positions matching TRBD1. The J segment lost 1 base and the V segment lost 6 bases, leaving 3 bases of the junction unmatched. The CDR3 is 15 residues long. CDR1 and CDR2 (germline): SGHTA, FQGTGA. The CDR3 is CASRPGQGNTGELFF. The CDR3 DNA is TGTGCCAGCAGGCCGGGACAGGGGAACACCGGGGAGCTGTTTTTT.

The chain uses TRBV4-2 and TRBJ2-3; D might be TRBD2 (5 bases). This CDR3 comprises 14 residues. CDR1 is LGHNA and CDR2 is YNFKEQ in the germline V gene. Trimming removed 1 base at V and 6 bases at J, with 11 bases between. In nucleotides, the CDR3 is TGTGCCAGCAGCCAAGTAAGGACTTTTGATACGCAGTATTTT. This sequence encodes CASSQVRTFDTQYF.

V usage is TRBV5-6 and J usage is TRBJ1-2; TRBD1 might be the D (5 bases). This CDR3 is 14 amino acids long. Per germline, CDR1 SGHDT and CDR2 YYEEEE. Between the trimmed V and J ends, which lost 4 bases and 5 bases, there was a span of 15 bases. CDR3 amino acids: CASSVGSGPYGYTF. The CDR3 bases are TGTGCCAGCAGCGTTGGATCAGGGCCGTATGGCTACACCTTC. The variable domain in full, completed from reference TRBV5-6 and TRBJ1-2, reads DAGVTQSPTHLIKTRGQQVTLRCSPKSGHDTVSWYQQALGQGPQFIFQYYEEEERQRGNFPDRFSGHQFPNYSSELNVNALLLGDSALYLCASSVGSGPYGYTFGSGTRLTVV.